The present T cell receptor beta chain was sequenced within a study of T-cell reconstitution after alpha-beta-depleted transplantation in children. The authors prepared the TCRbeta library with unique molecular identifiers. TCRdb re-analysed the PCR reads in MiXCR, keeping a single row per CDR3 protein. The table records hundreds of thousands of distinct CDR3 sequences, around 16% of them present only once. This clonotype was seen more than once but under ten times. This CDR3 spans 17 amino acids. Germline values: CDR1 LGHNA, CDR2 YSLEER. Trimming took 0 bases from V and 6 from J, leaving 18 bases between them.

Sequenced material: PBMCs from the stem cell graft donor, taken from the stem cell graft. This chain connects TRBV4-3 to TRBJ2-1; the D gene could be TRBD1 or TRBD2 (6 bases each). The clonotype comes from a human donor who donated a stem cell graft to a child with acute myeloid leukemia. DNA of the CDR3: TGCGCCAGCAGCCAAGACTTCCGGGGGACACGGGTCAATGAGCAGTTCTTC. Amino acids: CASSQDFRGTRVNEQFF.